This is a list of T cell receptor beta chains from one sample in a study of blood T cell repertoires in COVID-19. The assay was immunoSEQ multiplex PCR, and TCRdb's table has in-frame clones only and misses some. The sample contains 14,000 to 15,000 clones, 70% to 90% of which appear only once. Material: peripheral blood. The receptors come from a human donor in a cohort sampled during active COVID-19. Both conserved end residues are part of each CDR3. Each record gives: J gene, V gene, D gene, clone size, CDR3 DNA, CDR3 protein. The D gene is left open where the match is weak. Clone size is stated in some rows and not others, as once, few, many or a class when expanded.

TRBJ1-1	TRBV7-3	TRBD1	NA	TGTGCCAGCAGCGCTACAGGGGAGGACACTGAAGCTTTCTTT	CASSATGEDTEAFF
TRBJ2-1	TRBV7-2	TRBD2	NA	TGTGCCAGCAGCCCAAGACTAGCGGGGGGGCGTACCAATGAGCAGTTCTTC	CASSPRLAGGRTNEQFF
TRBJ2-6	TRBV13	NA	NA	TGTGCCAGCAGCCGGGCGGGGAGGAGAGGCTCTGGGGCCAACGTCCTGACTTTC	CASSRAGRRGSGANVLTF
TRBJ2-7	TRBV10-3	TRBD2	NA	TGTGCCATCAGGGGCCCTCTAGCGGGGGGAACCAACGAGCAGTACTTC	CAIRGPLAGGTNEQYF
TRBJ2-3	TRBV5-1	NA	NA	TGCGCCAGCAGCTTGGGCGGAGCCACAGATACGCAGTATTTT	CASSLGGATDTQYF
TRBJ2-6	TRBV11-2	NA	NA	TGTGCCAGCAGCTTTCCAGGGGTGACTGGGGCCAACGTCCTGACTTTC	CASSFPGVTGANVLTF
TRBJ2-5	TRBV11-3	TRBD1	once	TGTGCCAGCAGCTTGGGACAGGGTGCTGAGACCCAGTACTTC	CASSLGQGAETQYF
TRBJ1-2	TRBV7-2	NA	few	TGTGCCAGCAGCTTAGTGGCGGGAGCTAATGGCTACACCTTC	CASSLVAGANGYTF
TRBJ2-5	TRBV5-6	NA	once	TGTGCCAGCAGCTTGCGGGAGACCCAGTACTTC	CASSLRETQYF
TRBJ2-7	TRBV18	TRBD1	NA	TGTGCCAGCTCTTCCGGGACAGGGAGGGGCGAGCAGTACTTC	CASSSGTGRGEQYF
TRBJ2-7	TRBV5-1	NA	NA	TGCGCCAGTACCCCCCGCGGGTTTGCCTACGAGCAGTACTTC	CASTPRGFAYEQYF
TRBJ2-2	TRBV7-3	TRBD2	NA	TGTGCCAGCAGCTCAAGGCCTAGCGGGGGGGGCACCGGGGAGCTGTTTTTT	CASSSRPSGGGTGELFF
TRBJ2-5	TRBV5-1	TRBD1	NA	TGCGCCAGCAGCCCCGGACAGGGGGAGACCCAGTACTTC	CASSPGQGETQYF
TRBJ1-4	TRBV3-1/TRBV3-2	NA	NA	TGTGCCAGCAGCCAAGTTCGGGGGGCTAATGAAAAACTGTTTTTT	CASSQVRGANEKLFF
TRBJ2-1	TRBV5-4	TRBD1	NA	TGTGCCAGCAGCGTCGCGGACAGGGGGCGATACAATGAGCAGTTCTTC	CASSVADRGRYNEQFF
TRBJ2-1	TRBV9	NA	few	TGTGCCAGCAGCGTAGCTCGGGAATCGGAGCAGTTCTTC	CASSVARESEQFF
TRBJ2-1	TRBV7-8	TRBD2	NA	TGTGCCAGCAGCGGGTGGGGGACTAGCATGGATGAGCAGTTCTTC	CASSGWGTSMDEQFF
TRBJ2-7	TRBV18	NA	NA	TGTGCCAGCTCACCCTTTGCTGGGGGCCTCTACGAGCAGTACTTC	CASSPFAGGLYEQYF
TRBJ2-7	TRBV19	NA	NA	TGTGCCAGTAGACCGGCGGGTTCCTACGAGCAGTACTTC	CASRPAGSYEQYF
TRBJ1-3	TRBV5-1	TRBD1	NA	TGCGCCAGCAGCTCGACAGGGAAATCTGGAAACACCATATATTTT	CASSSTGKSGNTIYF
TRBJ2-7	TRBV7-2	TRBD1	once	TGTGCCAGCAGCTTAAGGGGGCTCTCCTACGAGCAGTACTTC	CASSLRGLSYEQYF
TRBJ2-5	TRBV4-3	TRBD2	NA	TGCGCCAGCAGCCAAATTCCGGGACTAGCGGGAGAGACCCAGTACTTC	CASSQIPGLAGETQYF
TRBJ1-6	TRBV13	NA	few	TGTGCCAGCAGCTCCCTAGGACTAAAAAAGAGTTCACCCCTCCACTTT	CASSSLGLKKSSPLHF
TRBJ2-5	TRBV11-2	NA	NA	TGTGCCAGCAGCTCAAAGGGGGAATCCCAAGAGACCCAGTACTTC	CASSSKGESQETQYF
TRBJ1-1	TRBV12-3/TRBV12-4	NA	NA	TGTGCCACCGCAGGGGTGGCGAACACTGAAGCTTTCTTT	CATAGVANTEAFF
TRBJ1-3	TRBV6-1	NA	NA	TGTGCCAGCAGTGACGGTAACTCTGGAAACACCATATATTTT	CASSDGNSGNTIYF
TRBJ2-5	TRBV5-1	TRBD2	NA	TGCGCCAGCAGCGGAACTAGCGGAATCCAAGAGACCCAGTACTTC	CASSGTSGIQETQYF
TRBJ2-3	TRBV5-1	NA	NA	TGCGCCAGCAGCTACAGGGCGGGGGACACAGATACGCAGTATTTT	CASSYRAGDTDTQYF
TRBJ2-7	TRBV7-8	TRBD1	once	TGTGCCAGCAGCTTAGCCGGACAGGGGGCCTACGAGCAGTACTTC	CASSLAGQGAYEQYF
TRBJ2-7	TRBV4-3	TRBD1	NA	TGCGCCAGCAGCCCTTCGACAGGGGGCTACGAGCAGTACTTC	CASSPSTGGYEQYF
TRBJ1-1	TRBV3-1/TRBV3-2	NA	NA	TGTGCCAGCAGCCCCCGAGAGGGTTGGGGGGTTGCTGAAGCTTTCTTT	CASSPREGWGVAEAFF
TRBJ2-1	TRBV5-4	TRBD2	NA	TGTGCCAGCAGCTTGGGACTAGCTCCCTACAATGAGCAGTTCTTC	CASSLGLAPYNEQFF
TRBJ1-5	TRBV30	NA	NA	TGTGCCTGGAATCGGGGGGCCGTTCAGCCCCAGCATTTT	CAWNRGAVQPQHF
TRBJ1-6	TRBV6-6	TRBD1	once	TGTGCCAGCAGTCCGGGACAGGGGGCGCTAGATAATTCACCCCTCCACTTT	CASSPGQGALDNSPLHF
TRBJ1-2	TRBV28	NA	NA	TGTGCCAGCAGTTTGTTGGGGACAACAGGTGGCTACACCTTC	CASSLLGTTGGYTF
TRBJ2-1	TRBV29-1	NA	NA	TGCAGCGTGACAAGACGGACAAAAGCCTACAATGAGCAGTTCTTC	CSVTRRTKAYNEQFF
TRBJ2-3	TRBV10-3	TRBD2	NA	TGTGCCATCAGTGAGTCAGTCGGGACTAGCGGGGTTTTAGATACGCAGTATTTT	CAISESVGTSGVLDTQYF
TRBJ2-2	TRBV7-6	TRBD2	NA	TGTGCCAGCAGCCGGCGGACTAGCGGGGGACCTTCCACCGGGGAGCTGTTTTTT	CASSRRTSGGPSTGELFF
TRBJ1-2	TRBV7-2	TRBD1	medium-sized	TGTGCCAGCAGCCTCAGGCAGGGGGTTGGCTACACCTTC	CASSLRQGVGYTF
TRBJ1-5	TRBV12-5	NA	NA	TGTGCTAGTGGCGGTACAGGCAGGTATCAGCCCCAGCATTTT	CASGGTGRYQPQHF
TRBJ1-3	TRBV5-5	NA	once	TGTGCCAGCAGCTTGGCCCCCGGACAGACTGGAAACACCATATATTTT	CASSLAPGQTGNTIYF
TRBJ2-7	TRBV29-1	TRBD1	hyperexpanded	TGCAGCGTAGCTAGGGACAGGGGTTACGAGCAGTACTTC	CSVARDRGYEQYF
TRBJ2-7	TRBV27	NA	NA	TGTGCCAGCAGCCGGGACTCGTGGGCCTACGAGCAGTACTTC	CASSRDSWAYEQYF
TRBJ2-7	TRBV5-1	NA	NA	TGCGCCAGCAGCGTTTTATCGCAGGGCCCTTCCTACGAGCAGTACTTC	CASSVLSQGPSYEQYF
TRBJ1-1	TRBV5-1	NA	once	TGCGCCAGCAGCTTGCGCTCCGGGGGCACTGAAGCTTTCTTT	CASSLRSGGTEAFF
TRBJ1-2	TRBV5-6	NA	once	TGTGCCAGCAGCTTGGTGGCCAACTATGGCTACACCTTC	CASSLVANYGYTF
TRBJ2-3	TRBV5-5	NA	NA	TGTGCCAGCAGCGGCGGTACGCAGTATTTT	CASSGGTQYF
TRBJ2-1	TRBV20-1	TRBD1	once	TGCAGTGCTAGTTTTCAGGGGGCCGATGAGCAGTTCTTC	CSASFQGADEQFF
TRBJ1-2	TRBV7-2	NA	NA	TGTGCCAGCAGCCTTGGGCGGGCACCAACTAACTATGGCTACACCTTC	CASSLGRAPTNYGYTF
TRBJ2-7	TRBV6-6	TRBD1	NA	TGTGCCAGCAGTCTATCCGGACAGGGCCTCGAGCAGTACTTC	CASSLSGQGLEQYF
TRBJ1-1	TRBV6-6	NA	NA	TGTGCCAGCACCAAGGGGCTAGGAGCTGAAGCTTTCTTT	CASTKGLGAEAFF
TRBJ1-3	TRBV2	NA	NA	TGTGCCAGCAGTGACCCCCAGGGAGGAAACACCATATATTTT	CASSDPQGGNTIYF
TRBJ1-2	TRBV3-1/TRBV3-2	TRBD1	NA	TGTGCCAGCAGCCTTTCTCGGACAGGGGGCGGGGGCTACACCTTC	CASSLSRTGGGGYTF
TRBJ2-1	TRBV5-1	TRBD2	NA	TGCGCCAGCAGCTTGGCCCCTAGCGGGGGGGAGAATGAGCAGTTCTTC	CASSLAPSGGENEQFF
TRBJ2-1	TRBV11-2	TRBD2	NA	TGTGCCAGCAGCCCGGGACTAGCGACAGAGCAGTTCTTC	CASSPGLATEQFF
TRBJ2-1	TRBV7-9	TRBD2	NA	TGTGCCAGCACAGCGGGGGTCGGAGACTACAATGAGCAGTTCTTC	CASTAGVGDYNEQFF
TRBJ2-7	TRBV5-4	NA	NA	TGTGCCAGCAGCTTGGGGCGTAGGCAGGGGAGTAACGAGCAGTACTTC	CASSLGRRQGSNEQYF
TRBJ2-7	TRBV2	TRBD2	NA	TGTGCCAGCAGTGAAGAGGTCGGGGGGAGGGAGCAGTACTTC	CASSEEVGGREQYF
TRBJ1-1	TRBV6-2/TRBV6-3	TRBD1	NA	TGTGCCAGCAGTTGGGAGACAGGGGGAGAAGCTTTCTTT	CASSWETGGEAFF